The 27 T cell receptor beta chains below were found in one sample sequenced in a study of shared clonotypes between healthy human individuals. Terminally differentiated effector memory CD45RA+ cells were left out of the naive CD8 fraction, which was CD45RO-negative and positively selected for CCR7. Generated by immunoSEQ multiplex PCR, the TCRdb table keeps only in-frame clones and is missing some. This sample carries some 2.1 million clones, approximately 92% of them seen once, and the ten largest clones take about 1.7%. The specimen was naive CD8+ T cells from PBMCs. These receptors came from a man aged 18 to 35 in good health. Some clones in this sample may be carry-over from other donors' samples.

The DNA for the CDR3 is TGTGCCAGCAAATACCGGGACAGAAATCAGCCCCAGCATTTT. It specifies CASKYRDRNQPQHF. This rearrangement joins TRBV2 to TRBJ1-5, with 7 bases fitting TRBD1. This CDR3 is 14 amino acids long. Per germline, CDR1 SNHLY and CDR2 FYNNEI. Trimming took 7 bases from V and 4 from J; bases not matched to a gene: 7.

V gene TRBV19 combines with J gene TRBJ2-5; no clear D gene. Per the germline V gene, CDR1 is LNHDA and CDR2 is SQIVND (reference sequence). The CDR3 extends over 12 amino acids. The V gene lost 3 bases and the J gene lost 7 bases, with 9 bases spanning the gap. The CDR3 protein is CASSIELGTQYF. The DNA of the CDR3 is TGTGCCAGTAGTATCGAGTTGGGGACCCAGTACTTC.

CDR3 protein: CASSARQGYNEQFF. CDR3 in DNA: TGTGCCAGCAGTGCAAGACAGGGATACAATGAGCAGTTCTTC. This sequence joins TRBV27 and TRBJ2-1; TRBD1 matches 7 bases. The CDR3 loop spans 14 amino acids. Trimming removed 5 bases from V and 4 bases from J; junction bases left unmatched: 5. The germline V gene has CDR1 MNHEY and CDR2 SMNVEV (reference sequence).

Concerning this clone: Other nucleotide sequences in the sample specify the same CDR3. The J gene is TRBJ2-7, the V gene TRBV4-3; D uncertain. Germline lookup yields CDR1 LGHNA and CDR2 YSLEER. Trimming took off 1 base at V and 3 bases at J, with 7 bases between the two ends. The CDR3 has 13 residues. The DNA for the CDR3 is TGCGCCAGCAGCCAAGGGACCTTCTACGAGCAGTACTTC. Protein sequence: CASSQGTFYEQYF.

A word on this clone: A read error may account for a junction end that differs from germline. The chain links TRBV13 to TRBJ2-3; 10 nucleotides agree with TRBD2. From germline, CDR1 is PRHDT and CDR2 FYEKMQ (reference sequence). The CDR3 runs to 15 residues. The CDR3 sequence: CASSLGLADADTQYF. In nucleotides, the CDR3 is TGTGCCAGCAGCCTAGGACTAGCGGACGCGGATACGCAGTATTTT.

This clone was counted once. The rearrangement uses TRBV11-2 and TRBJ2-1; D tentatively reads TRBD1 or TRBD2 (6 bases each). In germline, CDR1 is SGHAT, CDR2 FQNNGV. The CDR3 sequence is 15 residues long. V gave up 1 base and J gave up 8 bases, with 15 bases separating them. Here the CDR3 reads CASSLGGALLDEQFF. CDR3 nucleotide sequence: TGTGCCAGCAGCTTAGGGGGGGCCCTCCTGGATGAGCAGTTCTTC.

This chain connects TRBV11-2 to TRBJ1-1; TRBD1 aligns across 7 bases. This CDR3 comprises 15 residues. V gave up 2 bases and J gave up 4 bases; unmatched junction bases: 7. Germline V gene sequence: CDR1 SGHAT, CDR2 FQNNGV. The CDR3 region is CASSLYSRGSTEAFF. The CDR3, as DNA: TGTGCCAGCAGCTTATACTCCAGGGGGTCCACTGAAGCTTTCTTT.

The CDR3 sequence is CSVVVANYGYTF. The CDR3 nucleotides are TGCAGCGTTGTAGTAGCTAACTATGGCTACACCTTC. This sequence joins TRBV29-1 and TRBJ1-2, with D hard to call. This CDR3 has 12 residues. Germline-derived CDR1 and CDR2 are SQVTM and ANQGSEA. V was trimmed by 4 bases and J by 0 bases, leaving 6 bases between them.

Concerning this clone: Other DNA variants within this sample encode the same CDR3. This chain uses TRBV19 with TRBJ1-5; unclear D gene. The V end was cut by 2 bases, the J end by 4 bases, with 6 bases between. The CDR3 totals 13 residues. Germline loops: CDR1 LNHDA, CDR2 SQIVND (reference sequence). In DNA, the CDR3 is TGTGCCAGTAGTATAACCAGAAATCAGCCCCAGCATTTT. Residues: CASSITRNQPQHF.

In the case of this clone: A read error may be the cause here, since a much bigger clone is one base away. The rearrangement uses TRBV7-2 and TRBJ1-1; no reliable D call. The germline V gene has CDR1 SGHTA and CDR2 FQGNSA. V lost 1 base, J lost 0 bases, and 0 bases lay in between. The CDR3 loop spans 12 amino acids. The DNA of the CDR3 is TGTGCCAGCAGCTTAGTGAACACTGAAGCTTTCTTT. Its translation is CASSLVNTEAFF.

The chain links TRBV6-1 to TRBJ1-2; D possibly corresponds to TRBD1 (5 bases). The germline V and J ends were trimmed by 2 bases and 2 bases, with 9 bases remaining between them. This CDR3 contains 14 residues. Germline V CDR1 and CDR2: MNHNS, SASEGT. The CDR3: CASSEFEGNYGYTF. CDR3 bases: TGTGCCAGCAGTGAATTTGAGGGGAACTATGGCTACACCTTC.

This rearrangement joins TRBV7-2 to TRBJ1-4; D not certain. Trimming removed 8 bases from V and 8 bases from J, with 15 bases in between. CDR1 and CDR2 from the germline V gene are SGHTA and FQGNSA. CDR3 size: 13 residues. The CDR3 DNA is TGTGCCAGCGGCCCGGGCGGAGTAGAAAAACTGTTTTTT. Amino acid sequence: CASGPGGVEKLFF.

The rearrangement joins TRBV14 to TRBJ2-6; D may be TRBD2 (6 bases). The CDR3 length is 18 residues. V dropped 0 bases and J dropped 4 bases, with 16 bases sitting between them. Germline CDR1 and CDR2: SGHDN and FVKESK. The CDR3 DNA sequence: TGTGCCAGCAGCCAAGATAACGGAGGGCTCCGGGGGGCCAACGTCCTGACTTTC. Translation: CASSQDNGGLRGANVLTF. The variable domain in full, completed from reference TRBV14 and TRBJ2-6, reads EAGVTQFPSHSVIEKGQTVTLRCDPISGHDNLYWYRRVMGKEIKFLLHFVKESKQDESGMPNNRFLAERTGGTYSTLKVQPAELEDSGVYFCASSQDNGGLRGANVLTFGAGSRLTVL.

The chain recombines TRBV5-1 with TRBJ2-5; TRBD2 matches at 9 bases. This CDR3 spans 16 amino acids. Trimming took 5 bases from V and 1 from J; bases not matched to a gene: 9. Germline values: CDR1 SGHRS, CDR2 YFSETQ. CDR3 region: CASRPKLAGLQETQYF. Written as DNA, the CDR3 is TGCGCCAGCAGGCCAAAACTAGCGGGCCTCCAAGAGACCCAGTACTTC.

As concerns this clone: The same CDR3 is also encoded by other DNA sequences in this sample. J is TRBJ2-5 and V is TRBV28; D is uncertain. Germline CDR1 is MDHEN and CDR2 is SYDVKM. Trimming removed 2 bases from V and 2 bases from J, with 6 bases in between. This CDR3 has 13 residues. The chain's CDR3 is CASSLGYQETQYF. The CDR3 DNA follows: TGTGCCAGCAGTTTAGGCTATCAAGAGACCCAGTACTTC.

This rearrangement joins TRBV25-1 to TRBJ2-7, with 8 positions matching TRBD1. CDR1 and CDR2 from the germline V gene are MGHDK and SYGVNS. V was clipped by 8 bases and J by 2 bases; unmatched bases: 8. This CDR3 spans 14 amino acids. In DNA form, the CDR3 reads TGTGCCAGCTCGGGACAGGCGTCTCCCTACGAGCAGTACTTC. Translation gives CASSGQASPYEQYF.

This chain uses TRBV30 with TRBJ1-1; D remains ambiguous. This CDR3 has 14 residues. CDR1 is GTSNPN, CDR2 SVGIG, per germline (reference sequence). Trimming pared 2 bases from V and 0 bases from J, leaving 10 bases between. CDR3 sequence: CAWSLIQLNTEAFF. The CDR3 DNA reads TGTGCCTGGAGTCTCATTCAGTTGAACACTGAAGCTTTCTTT.

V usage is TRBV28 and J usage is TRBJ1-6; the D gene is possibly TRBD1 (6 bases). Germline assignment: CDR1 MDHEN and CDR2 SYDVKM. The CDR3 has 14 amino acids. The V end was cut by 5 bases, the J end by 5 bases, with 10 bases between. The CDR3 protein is CASSQGLNNSPLHF. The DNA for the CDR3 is TGTGCCAGCAGTCAGGGGCTGAATAATTCACCCCTCCACTTT. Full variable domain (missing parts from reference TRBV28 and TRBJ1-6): DVKVTQSSRYLVKRTGEKVFLECVQDMDHENMFWYRQDPGLGLRLIYFSYDVKMKEKGDIPEGYSVSREKKERFSLILESASTNQTSMYLCASSQGLNNSPLHFGNGTRLTVT.

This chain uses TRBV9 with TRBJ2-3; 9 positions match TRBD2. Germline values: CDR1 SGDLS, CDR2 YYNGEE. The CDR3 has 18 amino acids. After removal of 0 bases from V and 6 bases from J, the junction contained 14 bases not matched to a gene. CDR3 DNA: TGTGCCAGCAGCGTAGATCTGGGCGGCGGGAGGGCAGGTGATACGCAGTATTTT. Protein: CASSVDLGGGRAGDTQYF.

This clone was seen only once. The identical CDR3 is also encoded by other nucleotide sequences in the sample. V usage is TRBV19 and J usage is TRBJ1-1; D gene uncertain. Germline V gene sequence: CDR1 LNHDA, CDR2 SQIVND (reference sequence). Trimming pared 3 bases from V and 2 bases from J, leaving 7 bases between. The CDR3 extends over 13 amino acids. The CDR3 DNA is TGTGCCAGTAGTATGAAGGGTAACACTGAAGCTTTCTTT. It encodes CASSMKGNTEAFF.

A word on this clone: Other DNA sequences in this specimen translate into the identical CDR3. CDR3 bases: TGTGCCAGTAGCCCCGCGGATTCCTACGAGCAGTACTTC. It is translated as CASSPADSYEQYF. The gene calls are TRBV19 and TRBJ2-7; D uncertain. Deletions cut 6 bases from V and 1 base from J, with 10 bases between. Germline CDR1 reads LNHDA; CDR2 reads SQIVND (reference sequence). The CDR3 sequence is 13 residues long.

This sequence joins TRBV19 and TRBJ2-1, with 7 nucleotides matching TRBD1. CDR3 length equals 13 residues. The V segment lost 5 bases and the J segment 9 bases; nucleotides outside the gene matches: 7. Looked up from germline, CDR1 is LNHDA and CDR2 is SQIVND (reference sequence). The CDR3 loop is CASSLRTGPEQFF. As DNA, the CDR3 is TGTGCCAGTAGTCTTCGGACAGGTCCTGAGCAGTTCTTC.

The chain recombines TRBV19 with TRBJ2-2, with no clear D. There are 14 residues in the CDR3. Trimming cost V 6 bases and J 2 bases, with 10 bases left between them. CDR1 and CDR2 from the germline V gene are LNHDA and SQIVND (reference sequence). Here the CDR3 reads CASRVGRNTGELFF. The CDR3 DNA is TGTGCCAGTAGGGTCGGCAGAAACACCGGGGAGCTGTTTTTT.

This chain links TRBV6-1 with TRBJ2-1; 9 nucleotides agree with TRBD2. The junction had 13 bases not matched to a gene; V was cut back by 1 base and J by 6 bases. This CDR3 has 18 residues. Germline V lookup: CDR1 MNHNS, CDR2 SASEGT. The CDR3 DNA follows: TGTGCCAGCAGTGAAGGAGCGGGAGGCCACCTCCTGGGCAATGAGCAGTTCTTC. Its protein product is CASSEGAGGHLLGNEQFF.

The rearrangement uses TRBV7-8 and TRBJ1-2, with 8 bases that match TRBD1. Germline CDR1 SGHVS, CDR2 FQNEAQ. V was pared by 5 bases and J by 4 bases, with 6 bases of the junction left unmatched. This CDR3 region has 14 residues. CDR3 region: CASSPDRASYGYTF. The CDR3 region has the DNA TGTGCCAGCAGCCCGGACAGGGCGTCCTATGGCTACACCTTC.

CDR3 residues: CASSEGGPYNEQFF. The CDR3 bases are TGCGCCAGCAGTGAGGGGGGACCCTACAATGAGCAGTTCTTC. This chain joins TRBV10-2 and TRBJ2-1, with D perhaps given as TRBD1 or TRBD2 (5 bases each). V gave up 2 bases and J gave up 2 bases, with 7 bases separating them. The CDR3 consists of 14 residues. CDR1 is WSHSY and CDR2 is SAAADI in the germline V gene.

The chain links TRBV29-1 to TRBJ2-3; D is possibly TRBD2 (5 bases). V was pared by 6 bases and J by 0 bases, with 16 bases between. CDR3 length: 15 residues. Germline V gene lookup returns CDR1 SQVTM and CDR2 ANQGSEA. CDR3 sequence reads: CSVTALGGSTDTQYF. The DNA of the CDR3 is TGCAGCGTGACCGCACTAGGTGGGAGCACAGATACGCAGTATTTT.